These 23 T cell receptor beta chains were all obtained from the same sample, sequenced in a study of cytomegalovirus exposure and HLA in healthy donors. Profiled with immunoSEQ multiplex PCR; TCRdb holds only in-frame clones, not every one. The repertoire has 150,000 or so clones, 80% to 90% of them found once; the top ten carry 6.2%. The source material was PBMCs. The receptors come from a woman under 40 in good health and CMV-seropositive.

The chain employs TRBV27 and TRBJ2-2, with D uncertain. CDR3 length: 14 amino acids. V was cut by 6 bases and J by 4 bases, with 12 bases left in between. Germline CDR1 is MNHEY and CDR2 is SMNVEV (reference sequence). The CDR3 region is CASSPLLGTGELFF. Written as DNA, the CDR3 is TGTGCCAGCAGCCCACTATTGGGCACCGGGGAGCTGTTTTTT.

CDR3 sequence reads: CASRPGTAESQPQHF. CDR3 DNA: TGCGCCAGCAGACCCGGGACAGCCGAGTCGCAGCCCCAGCATTTT. The chain combines TRBV5-1 with TRBJ1-5, with TRBD1 matching 7 bases. Germline assignment: CDR1 SGHRS and CDR2 YFSETQ. CDR3 size: 15 residues. J was trimmed by 7 bases and V by 5 bases; bases with no gene match: 12.

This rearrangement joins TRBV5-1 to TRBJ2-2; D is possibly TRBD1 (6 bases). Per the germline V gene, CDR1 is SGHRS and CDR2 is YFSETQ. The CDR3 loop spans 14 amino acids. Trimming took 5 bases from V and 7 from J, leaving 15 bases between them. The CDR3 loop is CASSVIPGDGELFF. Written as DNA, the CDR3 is TGCGCCAGCAGTGTTATACCAGGGGACGGGGAGCTGTTTTTT.

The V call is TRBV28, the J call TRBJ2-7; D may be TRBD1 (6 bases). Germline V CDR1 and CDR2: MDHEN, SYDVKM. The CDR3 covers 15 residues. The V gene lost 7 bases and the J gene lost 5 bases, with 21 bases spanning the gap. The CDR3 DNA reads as TGTGCCAGCACCCCGGCCGGGACACAACCCCACGAGCAGTACTTC. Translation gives CASTPAGTQPHEQYF.

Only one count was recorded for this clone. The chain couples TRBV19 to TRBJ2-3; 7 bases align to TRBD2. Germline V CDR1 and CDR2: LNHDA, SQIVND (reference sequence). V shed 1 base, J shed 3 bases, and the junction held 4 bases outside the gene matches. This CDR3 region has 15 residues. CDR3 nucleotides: TGTGCCAGTAGTATAGCGGGGGGTCGGACAGATACGCAGTATTTT. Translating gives CASSIAGGRTDTQYF.

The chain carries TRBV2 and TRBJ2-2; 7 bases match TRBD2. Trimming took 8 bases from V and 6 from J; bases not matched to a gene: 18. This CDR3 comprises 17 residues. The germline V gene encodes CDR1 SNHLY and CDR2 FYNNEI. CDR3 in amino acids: CASRGDPKEGLAGELFF. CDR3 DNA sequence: TGTGCCAGCCGGGGGGACCCGAAGGAGGGCCTCGCCGGGGAGCTGTTTTTT.

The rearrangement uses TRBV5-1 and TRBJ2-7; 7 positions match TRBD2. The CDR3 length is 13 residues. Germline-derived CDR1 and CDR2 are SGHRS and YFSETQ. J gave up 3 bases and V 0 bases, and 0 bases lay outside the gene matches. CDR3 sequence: CASSLERGYEQYF. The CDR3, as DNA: TGCGCCAGCAGCTTGGAGCGGGGCTACGAGCAGTACTTC.

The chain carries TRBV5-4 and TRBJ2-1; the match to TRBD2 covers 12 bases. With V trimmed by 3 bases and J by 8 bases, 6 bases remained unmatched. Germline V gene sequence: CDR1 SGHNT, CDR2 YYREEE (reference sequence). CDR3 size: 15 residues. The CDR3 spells CASSSLTSGSHEQFF. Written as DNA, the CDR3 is TGTGCCAGCAGCTCGCTGACTAGCGGGAGCCATGAGCAGTTCTTC.

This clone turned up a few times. CDR3 DNA sequence: TGCAGCGGTGGACTAGCGGAGTACAATGAGCAGTTCTTC. Amino acid sequence: CSGGLAEYNEQFF. The chain couples TRBV29-1 to TRBJ2-1; TRBD2 aligns across 10 bases. Germline values: CDR1 SQVTM, CDR2 ANQGSEA. The CDR3 covers 13 residues. V dropped 7 bases and J dropped 4; count of bases not matched to a gene: 4.

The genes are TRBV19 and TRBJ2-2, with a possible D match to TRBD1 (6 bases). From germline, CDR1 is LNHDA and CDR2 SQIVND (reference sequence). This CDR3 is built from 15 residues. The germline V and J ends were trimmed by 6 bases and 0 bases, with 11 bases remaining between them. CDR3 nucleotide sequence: TGTGCCAGTAGGAGGGGGAATGCGAACACCGGGGAGCTGTTTTTT. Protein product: CASRRGNANTGELFF.

DNA of the CDR3: TGTGCCAGCTGGGGGACAGGGGTCTACGAGCAGTACTTC. Protein sequence: CASWGTGVYEQYF. This chain uses TRBV27 with TRBJ2-7, with TRBD1 matching over 10 bases. This CDR3 is built from 13 residues. V was clipped by 8 bases and J by 3 bases; unmatched bases: 4. Germline loops: CDR1 MNHEY, CDR2 SMNVEV (reference sequence).

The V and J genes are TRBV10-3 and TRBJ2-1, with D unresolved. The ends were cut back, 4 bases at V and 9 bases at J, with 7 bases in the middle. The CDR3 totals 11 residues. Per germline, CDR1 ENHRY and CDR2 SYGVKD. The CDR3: CAISVGPEQFF. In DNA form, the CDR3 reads TGTGCCATCAGTGTCGGTCCTGAGCAGTTCTTC.

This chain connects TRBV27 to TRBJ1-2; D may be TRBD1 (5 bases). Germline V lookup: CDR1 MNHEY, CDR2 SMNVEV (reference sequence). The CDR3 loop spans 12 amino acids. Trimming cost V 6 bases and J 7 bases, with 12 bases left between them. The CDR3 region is CASSNPGFGYTF. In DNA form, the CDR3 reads TGTGCCAGCAGCAATCCAGGGTTTGGCTACACCTTC.

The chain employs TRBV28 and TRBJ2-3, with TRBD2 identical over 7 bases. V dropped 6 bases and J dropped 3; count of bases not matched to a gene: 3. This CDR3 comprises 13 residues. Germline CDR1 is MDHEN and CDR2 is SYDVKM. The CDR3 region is CASSGGRTDTQYF. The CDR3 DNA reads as TGTGCCAGCAGCGGGGGGAGAACAGATACGCAGTATTTT.

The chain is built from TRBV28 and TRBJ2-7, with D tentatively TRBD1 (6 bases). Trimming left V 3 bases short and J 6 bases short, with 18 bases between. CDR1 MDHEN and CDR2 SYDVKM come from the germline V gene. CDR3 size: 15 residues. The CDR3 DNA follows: TGTGCCAGCAGTTTGTATTCCGGGGTAGGGGGCGAGCAGTACTTC. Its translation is CASSLYSGVGGEQYF. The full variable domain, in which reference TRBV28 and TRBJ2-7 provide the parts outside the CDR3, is DVKVTQSSRYLVKRTGEKVFLECVQDMDHENMFWYRQDPGLGLRLIYFSYDVKMKEKGDIPEGYSVSREKKERFSLILESASTNQTSMYLCASSLYSGVGGEQYFGPGTRLTVT.

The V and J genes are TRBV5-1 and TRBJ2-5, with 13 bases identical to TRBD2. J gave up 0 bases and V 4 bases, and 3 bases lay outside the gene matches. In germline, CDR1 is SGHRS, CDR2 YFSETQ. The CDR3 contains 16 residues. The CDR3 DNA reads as TGCGCCAGCAGCAGGGGACTAGCGGGAAACCAAGAGACCCAGTACTTC. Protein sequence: CASSRGLAGNQETQYF.

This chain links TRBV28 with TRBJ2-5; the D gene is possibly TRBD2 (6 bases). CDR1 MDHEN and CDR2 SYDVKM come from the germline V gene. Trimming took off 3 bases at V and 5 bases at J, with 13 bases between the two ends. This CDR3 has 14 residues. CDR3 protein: CASSFLSGSETQYF. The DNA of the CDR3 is TGTGCCAGCAGTTTTCTGTCCGGGAGTGAGACCCAGTACTTC.

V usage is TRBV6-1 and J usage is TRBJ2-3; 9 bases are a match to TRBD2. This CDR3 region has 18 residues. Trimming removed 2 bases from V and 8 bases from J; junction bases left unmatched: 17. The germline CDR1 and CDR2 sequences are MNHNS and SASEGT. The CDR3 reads CASSETYLTSGASGTQYF. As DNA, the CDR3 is TGTGCCAGCAGTGAAACCTATTTGACTAGCGGAGCCTCGGGTACGCAGTATTTT.

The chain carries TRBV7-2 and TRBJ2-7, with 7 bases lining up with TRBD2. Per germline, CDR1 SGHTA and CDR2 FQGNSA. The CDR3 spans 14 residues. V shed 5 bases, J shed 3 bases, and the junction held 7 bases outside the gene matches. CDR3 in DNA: TGTGCCAGCAGCCCCTCTAGCGGAGACTACGAGCAGTACTTC. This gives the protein CASSPSSGDYEQYF.

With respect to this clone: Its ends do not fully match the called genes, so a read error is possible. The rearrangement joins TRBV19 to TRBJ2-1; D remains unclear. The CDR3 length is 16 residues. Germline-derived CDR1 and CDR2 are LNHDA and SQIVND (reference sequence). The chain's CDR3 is CASGIGGWQSWNEQFF. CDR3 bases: TGTGCCAGTGGTATAGGCGGCTGGCAGTCATGGAATGAGCAGTTCTTC.

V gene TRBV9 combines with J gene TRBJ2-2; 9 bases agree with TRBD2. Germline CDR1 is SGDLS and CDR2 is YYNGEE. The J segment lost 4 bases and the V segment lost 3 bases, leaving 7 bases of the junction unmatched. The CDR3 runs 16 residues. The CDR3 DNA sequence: TGTGCCAGCAGCGCAGATAGCGGGAGAGGCACCGGGGAGCTGTTTTTT. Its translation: CASSADSGRGTGELFF. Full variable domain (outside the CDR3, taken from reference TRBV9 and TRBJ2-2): DSGVTQTPKHLITATGQRVTLRCSPRSGDLSVYWYQQSLDQGLQFLIQYYNGEERAKGNILERFSAQQFPDLHSELNLSSLELGDSALYFCASSADSGRGTGELFFGEGSRLTVL.

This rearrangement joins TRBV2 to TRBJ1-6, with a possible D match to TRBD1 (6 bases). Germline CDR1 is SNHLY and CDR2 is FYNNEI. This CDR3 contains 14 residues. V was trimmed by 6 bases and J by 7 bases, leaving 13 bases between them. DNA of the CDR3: TGTGCCAGCAGACGGACAGAATCAAATTCACCCCTCCACTTT. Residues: CASRRTESNSPLHF.

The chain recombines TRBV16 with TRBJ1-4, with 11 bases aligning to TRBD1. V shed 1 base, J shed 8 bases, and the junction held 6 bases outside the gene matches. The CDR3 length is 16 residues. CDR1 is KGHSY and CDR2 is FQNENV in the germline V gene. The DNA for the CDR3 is TGTGCCAGCAGCCAATTGAGGGGACAGGGGGACGAAAAACTGTTTTTT. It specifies CASSQLRGQGDEKLFF. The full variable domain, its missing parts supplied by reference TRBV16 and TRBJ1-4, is GEEVAQTPKHLVRGEGQKAKLYCAPIKGHSYVFWYQQVLKNEFKFLISFQNENVFDETGMPKERFSAKCLPNSPCSLEIQATKLEDSAVYFCASSQLRGQGDEKLFFGSGTQLSVL.